This T cell receptor (beta chain) appears in the sequencing data of a study of blood T cell repertoires in COVID-19. Assay used: immunoSEQ multiplex PCR; TCRdb lists only in-frame clones, some missing. The table records about 250,000 clones, approximately 88% of them present only once. Germline trimming cut 2 bases from V and 10 bases from J; bases unmatched to any gene: 7. Per germline, CDR1 MNHEY and CDR2 SMNVEV (reference sequence). The CDR3 totals 13 residues. This sequence was found in a woman under 40 with acute COVID-19. This chain uses TRBV27 with TRBJ1-1, with TRBD1 matching 7 bases. The sample taken for sequencing was PBMCs or T cells enriched from blood (not recorded which). CDR3 nucleotides: TGTGCCAGCAGTTTAGTAGGGGGCATGGTAGCTTTCTTT. Residues: CASSLVGGMVAFF.